This T cell receptor beta chain emerged from a study of shared clonotypes between healthy human individuals. The study, taken as a whole, reports: Among the subsets, naive ones generally showed larger estimated richness than memory ones.

It was into CD45RA+ naive and CD45RA-negative memory subsets that the CD4+ cells were split. V shed 3 bases and J 6 bases; nucleotides not matched to a gene: 7. The CDR3 is 16 amino acids. Germline CDR1 and CDR2: MGHDK and SYGVNS. Samples underwent the assay at deep level. Here immunoSEQ multiplex PCR was the method, and the copy in TCRdb shows in-frame clones only, minus some. The sample holds 2,500,000 or so clones, roughly 92% seen once. Regarding this clone: Antigen unknown.

The gene calls are TRBV25-1 and TRBJ2-1, with TRBD2 matching over 11 bases. The source is a man younger than 30 in good health. Some clones in this sample may be carry-over from other donors' samples. The sample comprised naive CD4+ T cells from PBMCs. Subset denoted: CD45RA+ positively selected. This CDR3 reads CASSETSGLAGNEQFF. For the CDR3, the DNA is TGTGCCAGCAGTGAGACCTCAGGACTAGCGGGCAATGAGCAGTTCTTC.